A selection of T cell receptor beta chains follows, all from one sample in a study of radiation and T cells in renal cell carcinoma. The data were produced by immunoSEQ multiplex PCR, yet TCRdb's version contains in-frame clones alone and is incomplete. The data hold about 120,000 clones, with about 81% observed a single time. The sequences come from blood, collected from a patient whose treatment included radiotherapy and nephrectomy. These receptors all come from a man in his forties or fifties with renal cell carcinoma. Both conserved end residues are part of each CDR3. D genes are given only for firm matches. Only some rows state a clone size, as once, few, many or a class for expanded clones.

>.|TRBJ2-7|.|TRBV5-1
TGCGCCAGCAGCTTCGGAACGGTAGGCGCCTCCTACGAGCAGTACTTC
CASSFGTVGASYEQYF
>few|TRBJ1-2|.|TRBV15
TGTGCCACCAATGTCGGACAGAGTAACTATGGCTACACCTTC
CATNVGQSNYGYTF
>.|TRBJ2-7|TRBD2|TRBV30
TGTGCCTGGAGTGTAGGACTAGCGGGAGATCACGAGCAGTACTTC
CAWSVGLAGDHEQYF
>.|TRBJ2-7|.|TRBV6-5
TGTGCCGTAGCTTGGTCGGTATCCTCCTCCTACGAGCAGTACTTC
CAVAWSVSSSYEQYF
>.|TRBJ2-3|TRBD1|TRBV4-1
TGCGCCAGCAGCCAAACAGGGGGCGCGACAGATACGCAGTATTTT
CASSQTGGATDTQYF
>.|TRBJ2-1|TRBD2|TRBV5-1
TGCGCCAGCAGCCAACTAGCGGGAGTTTTCAATGAGCAGTTCTTC
CASSQLAGVFNEQFF
>.|TRBJ1-4|.|TRBV5-1
TGCGCCAGCAGCTTACAAAGGGGTGAAAAACTGTTTTTT
CASSLQRGEKLFF
>.|TRBJ2-7|TRBD1|TRBV6-5
TGTGCCAGCAAAAAAGGTCCGGGACAGACCTACGAGCAGTACTTC
CASKKGPGQTYEQYF
>few|TRBJ2-7|.|TRBV4-3
TGCGCCAGCAGCCAAGACCGCAGGGGAGGGAACTACGAGCAGTACTTC
CASSQDRRGGNYEQYF
>.|TRBJ2-2|.|TRBV4-1
TGCGCCAGCAGCCAAGCAGGGGTCTCCGGGGAGCTGTTTTTT
CASSQAGVSGELFF
>.|TRBJ2-1|.|TRBV27
TGTGCCAGCAGCTCCCAGCCTACAGGGAGATACAATGAGCAGTTCTTC
CASSSQPTGRYNEQFF